This record covers a single TCR beta chain. The sample is drawn from a study of T cell changes during pregnancy in multiple sclerosis. The data were produced by immunoSEQ multiplex PCR, yet TCRdb's version contains in-frame clones alone and is incomplete. The sample yields around 36,000 clones, roughly 92% seen once. J was trimmed by 3 bases and V by 6 bases; bases with no gene match: 9. The CDR3 has 15 amino acids. Germline V gene sequence: CDR1 MDHEN, CDR2 SYDVKM. The chain links TRBV28 to TRBJ2-7, with 9 bases aligning to TRBD2. Specimen: peripheral blood, collected before pregnancy. The sequence was obtained from a female donor with multiple sclerosis, enrolled in a pregnancy study. The CDR3 reads CASSRLAGAYYEQYF. In DNA, the CDR3 is TGTGCCAGCAGCCGGTTAGCGGGAGCCTACTACGAGCAGTACTTC.